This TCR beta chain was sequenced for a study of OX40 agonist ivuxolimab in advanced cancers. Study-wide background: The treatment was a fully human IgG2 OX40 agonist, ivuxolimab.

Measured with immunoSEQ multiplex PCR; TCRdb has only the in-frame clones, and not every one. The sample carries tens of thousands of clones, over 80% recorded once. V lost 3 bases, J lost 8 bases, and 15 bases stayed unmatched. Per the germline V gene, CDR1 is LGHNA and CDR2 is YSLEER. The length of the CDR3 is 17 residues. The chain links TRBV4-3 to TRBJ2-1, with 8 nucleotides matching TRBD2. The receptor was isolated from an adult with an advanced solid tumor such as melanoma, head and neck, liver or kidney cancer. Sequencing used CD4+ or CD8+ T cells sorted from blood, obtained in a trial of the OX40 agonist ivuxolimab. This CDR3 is CASSQGLAGRGWDEQFF. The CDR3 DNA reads TGCGCCAGCAGCCAGGGGTTAGCGGGGAGGGGATGGGATGAGCAGTTCTTC.